The 32 T cell receptor beta chains given below trace back to one sample, sequenced in a study of T cells in Graves' hyperthyroidism and ophthalmopathy. Amplification yielded TCR beta CDR3 regions, with RNA transcripts as the source. An initial round of RT-PCR targeting the TCR CDR3 relied on the HTBI primer set. TCRdb independently ran MiXCR on the multiplex PCR reads; one entry per CDR3 protein. This table holds roughly 420,000 distinct CDR3 sequences, around 13% found once. Sequenced material: blood. The receptors were gathered from a woman aged 18-35 years with Graves' hyperthyroidism.

A single count supports this clonotype. This chain uses TRBV19 with TRBJ2-1; D possibly corresponds to TRBD2 (6 bases). The CDR3 covers 14 residues. V was cut by 9 bases and J by 6 bases, with 18 bases left in between. Germline loops: CDR1 LNHDA, CDR2 SQIVND (reference sequence). CDR3 sequence reads: CASRVMGGSNEQFF. The DNA for the CDR3 is TGTGCCAGCCGAGTAATGGGGGGAAGCAATGAGCAGTTCTTC.

This rearrangement joins TRBV4-1 to TRBJ2-1; 9 nucleotides agree with TRBD2. Unmatched junction bases numbered 8, after V lost 3 bases and J lost 8 bases. The CDR3 has 15 amino acids. Germline-derived CDR1 and CDR2 are MGHRA and YSYEKL. The CDR3 DNA follows: TGCGCCAGCAGCCAGGTTAGCGGGAGTTGGGATGAGCAGTTCTTC. Its protein product is CASSQVSGSWDEQFF.

In its sample, this clonotype was seen many times. The chain has TRBV10-2 and TRBJ1-4, with TRBD1 matching over 7 bases. CDR3 length: 15 residues. CDR1 and CDR2 (germline): WSHSY, SAAADI. V gave up 6 bases and J gave up 0 bases; unmatched junction bases: 4. The CDR3 region has the DNA TGCGCCAGCAGGGCAGGGGGAGCAACTAATGAAAAACTGTTTTTT. Translated: CASRAGGATNEKLFF.

This clonotype was seen only a few times. The rearrangement uses TRBV19 and TRBJ2-4; no clear D gene. CDR1 LNHDA and CDR2 SQIVND come from the germline V gene (reference sequence). This CDR3 spans 17 amino acids. The V end was cut by 3 bases, the J end by 0 bases, with 15 bases between. DNA for the CDR3: TGTGCCAGTAGTATCGCTGGACGGAGTTTAGCCAAAAACATTCAGTACTTC. Translation: CASSIAGRSLAKNIQYF.

With respect to this clonotype: At one end the junction does not follow the germline gene, possibly because of a read error. V and J are TRBV6-2 or TRBV6-3 and TRBJ2-1; 11 positions agree with TRBD2. The germline V gene has CDR1 MNHEY and CDR2 SVGEGT. This CDR3 region has 16 residues. The CDR3 DNA is TGTGCCAGCAGTTACTCTGGGACTAGCGGTTACAAGGAGCAGTTCTTC. Protein: CASSYSGTSGYKEQFF.

Ten or more counts support this clonotype. The genes are TRBV29-1 and TRBJ2-3; TRBD1 is a possible D gene (5 bases). V lost 3 bases, J lost 2 bases, and 18 bases lay in between. The CDR3 totals 16 residues. CDR1 SQVTM and CDR2 ANQGSEA come from the germline V gene. CDR3 in DNA: TGCAGCGTTGAGTGGGGCAGGAGACCCAACACAGATACGCAGTATTTT. Its translation: CSVEWGRRPNTDTQYF.

At least ten counts were recorded for this clonotype. V gene TRBV5-1 combines with J gene TRBJ1-2, with D perhaps TRBD1 (6 bases). V shed 3 bases and J shed 0 bases, with 9 bases lying between them. Germline V gene sequence: CDR1 SGHRS, CDR2 YFSETQ. The CDR3 runs 14 residues. CDR3 sequence: CASSYGQTNYGYTF. CDR3 in DNA: TGCGCCAGCAGCTATGGACAGACTAACTATGGCTACACCTTC.

Many counts were recorded for this clonotype. The chain is built from TRBV27 and TRBJ1-1; 9 bases fit TRBD1. In germline, CDR1 is MNHEY, CDR2 SMNVEV (reference sequence). The CDR3 is 16 amino acids. With V trimmed by 7 bases and J by 6 bases, 15 bases remained unmatched. The CDR3 reads CASNRQGGVGVAEAFF. The DNA for the CDR3 is TGTGCCAGCAACCGACAGGGGGGAGTAGGAGTCGCTGAAGCTTTCTTT.

This clonotype showed up many times. The chain is built from TRBV7-2 and TRBJ1-2, with D unresolved. The CDR3 loop spans 14 amino acids. Germline V CDR1 and CDR2: SGHTA, FQGNSA. The V gene lost 1 base and the J gene lost 1 base, with 7 bases spanning the gap. In nucleotides, the CDR3 is TGTGCCAGCAGCTTAGTTGGTTATAACTATGGCTACACCTTC. Protein sequence: CASSLVGYNYGYTF.

This clonotype was seen ten or more times. The chain joins TRBV6-1 to TRBJ2-1, with TRBD1 identical over 7 bases. The CDR3 extends over 17 amino acids. The ends lost 5 bases at V and 5 bases at J; junction bases unmatched: 15. CDR1 is MNHNS, CDR2 SASEGT, per germline. CDR3 coding DNA: TGTGCCAGCAGTTATTCCCCCCCGGGACAGAACCACAATGAGCAGTTCTTC. This gives the protein CASSYSPPGQNHNEQFF.

The CDR3 reads CAWSIGNTGELFF. Written as DNA, the CDR3 is TGTGCCTGGAGTATCGGGAACACCGGGGAGCTGTTTTTT. V usage is TRBV30 and J usage is TRBJ2-2, with D unclear. The CDR3 sequence is 13 residues long. Germline CDR1 and CDR2: GTSNPN and SVGIG (reference sequence). The ends were cut back, 2 bases at V and 1 base at J, with 5 bases in the middle.

Turning to this clonotype: A far larger clone is a single base away, which makes a read error likely. The rearrangement uses TRBV5-6 and TRBJ1-5; D is undetermined. Germline V gene data show CDR1 as SGHDT and CDR2 as YYEEEE. There are 12 residues in the CDR3. Deletions cut 0 bases from V and 5 bases from J, with 3 bases between. For the CDR3, the DNA is TGTGCCAGCAGCTTGGGCCATCAGCCCCAGCATTTT. Translation: CASSLGHQPQHF.

This clonotype was recorded many times. The CDR3: CASTTHGPVGLYGYTF. CDR3 DNA sequence: TGTGCCAGTACGACTCACGGGCCCGTCGGCCTCTATGGCTACACCTTC. The J gene is TRBJ1-2, the V gene TRBV28, with D unclear. V was shortened by 9 bases and J by 4 bases, with 24 bases between the two germline ends. Germline values: CDR1 MDHEN, CDR2 SYDVKM. This CDR3 spans 16 amino acids.

As to this clonotype: Given a much more abundant clone one base away, this may be a read error. The V gene is TRBV20-1, the J gene TRBJ2-7, with a tentative D call TRBD1 (5 bases). Germline-derived CDR1 and CDR2 are DFQATT and SNEGSKA (reference sequence). This CDR3 region has 13 residues. Trimming took 6 bases from V and 8 from J, leaving 20 bases between them. This CDR3 is CSAYMARAAKQYF. DNA of the CDR3: TGCAGTGCCTATATGGCCAGGGCAGCCAAGCAGTACTTC.

V and J are TRBV7-9 and TRBJ1-1, with D possibly matching TRBD1 (5 bases). V lost 7 bases and J 3 bases, leaving 15 bases between the germline ends. The length of the CDR3 is 14 residues. Germline V gene lookup returns CDR1 SEHNR and CDR2 FQNEAQ (reference sequence). CDR3 residues: CASNFRGGDTEAFF. As DNA, the CDR3 is TGTGCCAGCAACTTTCGGGGGGGGGACACTGAAGCTTTCTTT.

This clonotype was recorded at least ten times. CDR3 residues: CASSYGNRQYYGYTF. CDR3 in DNA: TGTGCCAGCAGCTATGGGAACAGGCAGTACTATGGCTACACCTTC. The chain couples TRBV28 to TRBJ1-2; TRBD1 might be the D (5 bases). V was cut by 6 bases and J by 3 bases, with 17 bases left in between. Germline CDR1 reads MDHEN; CDR2 reads SYDVKM. The CDR3 runs 15 residues.

This clonotype was counted many times. This sequence joins TRBV19 and TRBJ2-7; D gene ambiguous. There are 15 residues in the CDR3. In germline, CDR1 is LNHDA, CDR2 SQIVND (reference sequence). V was trimmed by 6 bases and J by 0 bases, leaving 15 bases between them. The CDR3 DNA reads TGTGCCAGTAGAAAGGTCGGTGGTAGCTCCTACGAGCAGTACTTC. It specifies CASRKVGGSSYEQYF. Full variable domain (remainder filled in from reference TRBV19 and TRBJ2-7): DGGITQSPKYLFRKEGQNVTLSCEQNLNHDAMYWYRQDPGQGLRLIYYSQIVNDFQKGDIAEGYSVSREKKESFPLTVTSAQKNPTAFYLCASRKVGGSSYEQYFGPGTRLTVT.

This clonotype was picked up many times. J is TRBJ2-1 and V is TRBV9; TRBD2 aligns across 13 bases. This CDR3 region has 15 residues. Germline loops: CDR1 SGDLS, CDR2 YYNGEE. V lost 3 bases and J lost 9; bases outside the gene matches: 6. As DNA, the CDR3 is TGTGCCAGCAGCGCCGGGACTAGCGGGAAAGCTGAGCAGTTCTTC. This gives the protein CASSAGTSGKAEQFF. Drawing the rest from reference TRBV9 and TRBJ2-1, the complete variable domain is DSGVTQTPKHLITATGQRVTLRCSPRSGDLSVYWYQQSLDQGLQFLIQYYNGEERAKGNILERFSAQQFPDLHSELNLSSLELGDSALYFCASSAGTSGKAEQFFGPGTRLTVL.

This rearrangement joins TRBV6-1 to TRBJ1-3; D is perhaps TRBD1 (6 bases). V gave up 6 bases and J gave up 8 bases, with 20 bases separating them. Germline values: CDR1 MNHNS, CDR2 SASEGT. The CDR3 has 15 amino acids. This CDR3 reads CASRPLQGPADTIYF. CDR3 sequence (DNA): TGTGCCAGCAGGCCCCTACAGGGTCCCGCGGACACCATATATTTT.

In this sample, this clonotype turned up many times. This chain connects TRBV12-3 or TRBV12-4 to TRBJ2-5, with D perhaps matching TRBD2 (6 bases). CDR3 size: 14 residues. Trimming stripped 2 bases from V and 5 bases from J, with 12 bases between. The CDR3 spells CASSLWGVRETQYF. As DNA, the CDR3 is TGTGCCAGCAGTTTATGGGGGGTGAGGGAGACCCAGTACTTC.

The table lists this clonotype with many counts. This sequence joins TRBV10-1 and TRBJ2-7; D remains ambiguous. Trimming cost V 2 bases and J 2 bases, with 7 bases left between them. In germline, CDR1 is WNHNN, CDR2 SYGVQD (reference sequence). The CDR3 has 13 residues. The CDR3 coding sequence is TGCGCCAGCAGTGAGACAGAGGCCTACGAGCAGTACTTC. Translation gives CASSETEAYEQYF.

The J gene is TRBJ1-3, the V gene TRBV6-2 or TRBV6-3; D gene ambiguous. Germline V gene data show CDR1 as MNHEY and CDR2 as SVGEGT. The CDR3 sequence is 16 residues long. V dropped 5 bases and J dropped 0 bases, with 14 bases sitting between them. Written as DNA, the CDR3 is TGTGCCAGCAGTGGCTTGGGTAGGCACTCTGGAAACACCATATATTTT. Amino acid sequence: CASSGLGRHSGNTIYF.

The CDR3 DNA follows: TGTGCCAGTAGTACCCCCCTAGCGGGAGGGCCACGGGGGCAGTTCTTC. It specifies CASSTPLAGGPRGQFF. The V and J genes are TRBV19 and TRBJ2-1; the match to TRBD2 covers 12 bases. With 4 bases clipped from V and 12 bases from J, the junction kept 13 bases outside the gene matches. CDR3 length equals 16 residues. Per the germline V gene, CDR1 is LNHDA and CDR2 is SQIVND (reference sequence).

This clonotype was recorded a few times. The rearrangement joins TRBV25-1 to TRBJ2-1, with a weak D call TRBD1 (7 bases). V was clipped by 6 bases and J by 4 bases, with 16 bases between them. CDR1 and CDR2 from the germline V gene are MGHDK and SYGVNS. The CDR3 totals 15 residues. CDR3: CASSPPQGGYNEQFF. In DNA, the CDR3 is TGTGCCAGCAGCCCTCCCCAGGGGGGTTACAATGAGCAGTTCTTC.

This clonotype appeared a few times. The V and J genes are TRBV11-2 and TRBJ1-5, with D possibly TRBD1 on 6 matching bases. Trimming removed 1 base from V and 7 bases from J, with 14 bases in between. This CDR3 contains 15 residues. Germline V gives CDR1 SGHAT, CDR2 FQNNGV. The CDR3 sequence is CASSLGGQKRQPQHF. The CDR3 DNA sequence: TGTGCCAGCAGCTTAGGGGGGCAGAAGCGGCAGCCCCAGCATTTT.

There are a few counts of this clonotype. J is TRBJ2-6 and V is TRBV6-1, with 11 bases lining up with TRBD1. This CDR3 comprises 17 residues. Looked up from germline, CDR1 is MNHNS and CDR2 is SASEGT. J gave up 2 bases and V 6 bases, and 6 bases lay outside the gene matches. The CDR3 is CASSRGTGGTGANVLTF. In DNA form, the CDR3 reads TGTGCCAGCAGCCGAGGGACAGGGGGTACTGGGGCCAACGTCCTGACTTTC.

This clonotype was found many times. J is TRBJ1-2 and V is TRBV20-1; no clear D gene. Trimming removed 2 bases from V and 1 base from J, with 5 bases in between. Per the germline V gene, CDR1 is DFQATT and CDR2 is SNEGSKA (reference sequence). This CDR3 spans 12 amino acids. The CDR3 bases are TGCAGTGCTAGACGGCATAACTATGGCTACACCTTC. It specifies CSARRHNYGYTF.

This clonotype was counted only a few times. At one end the junction does not follow the germline gene, possibly because of a read error. This chain joins TRBV2 and TRBJ1-1; a weak D match, TRBD1 (5 bases). The germline V gene encodes CDR1 SNHLY and CDR2 FYNNEI. The CDR3 runs to 10 residues. In DNA, the CDR3 is TGTGCCAGCAGACTCGGGACGGCCGTCTTT. Translating gives CASRLGTAVF.

This clonotype showed up many times. V and J are TRBV10-3 and TRBJ2-1; 8 bases match TRBD2. The CDR3 consists of 16 residues. CDR1 is ENHRY, CDR2 SYGVKD, per germline. Unmatched junction bases numbered 14, after V lost 8 bases and J lost 5 bases. The CDR3 loop is CAIQGSGTSPNNEQFF. In DNA form, the CDR3 reads TGTGCCATCCAAGGATCGGGGACTAGTCCCAACAATGAGCAGTTCTTC.

This clonotype has at least ten counts. The chain employs TRBV2 and TRBJ1-1; possibly TRBD1 for D (5 bases). The CDR3 length is 13 residues. V lost 4 bases to trimming and J lost 1 base, with 7 bases between them. Germline assignment: CDR1 SNHLY and CDR2 FYNNEI. As DNA, the CDR3 is TGTGCCAGCAGTGGGGGGGAGAACACTGAAGCTTTCTTT. Residues: CASSGGENTEAFF.

The V and J genes are TRBV2 and TRBJ1-2, with TRBD1 matching over 7 bases. Unmatched junction bases numbered 12, after V lost 8 bases and J lost 6 bases. The length of the CDR3 is 14 residues. Germline CDR1 and CDR2: SNHLY and FYNNEI. CDR3 coding DNA: TGTGCCAGCGGGGAAGTACGACAGGGCGATGGCTACACCTTC. It codes for CASGEVRQGDGYTF.

Comment on this clonotype: One end of the junction varies from germline; a read error may be responsible. The gene calls are TRBV20-1 and TRBJ1-1; D may be TRBD1 (6 bases). This CDR3 is built from 12 residues. The germline gives CDR1 DFQATT, CDR2 SNEGSKA (reference sequence). CDR3 in DNA: TGCAGTGCGAGAGGGGGAAAAACTGAAGCTTTCTTT. This translates into CSARGGKTEAFF.